The 4 T cell receptor beta chains below come from one sample, sequenced in a study of T cell responses to AZD1222 COVID-19 vaccine. Assay used: immunoSEQ multiplex PCR; TCRdb lists only in-frame clones, some missing. The sample consists of 200,000 to 250,000 clones, 85% to 95% of them appearing once. Material: peripheral blood, obtained on day 0 of MenACWY control vaccination. These receptor sequences come from an adult in good health.

The rearrangement links TRBV2 to TRBJ2-1, with 8 bases identical to TRBD2. Germline V gene sequence: CDR1 SNHLY, CDR2 FYNNEI. The CDR3 consists of 14 residues. The ends lost 6 bases at V and 5 bases at J; junction bases unmatched: 6. The CDR3 coding sequence is TGTGCCAGCAGCGAATGGACTAGCAACAATGAGCAGTTCTTC. This gives the protein CASSEWTSNNEQFF.

The V gene is TRBV7-2, the J gene TRBJ1-2; 10 bases are shared with TRBD1. This CDR3 is built from 14 residues. The germline gives CDR1 SGHTA, CDR2 FQGNSA. J was trimmed by 4 bases and V by 5 bases; bases with no gene match: 4. The CDR3 nucleotides are TGTGCCAGCAGCCGGGACAGGGGCGGCTATGGCTACACCTTC. It encodes CASSRDRGGYGYTF.

The chain carries TRBV4-1 and TRBJ2-5, with D unresolved. The V and J ends lost 0 bases and 5 bases respectively, with 7 bases between them. This CDR3 has 13 residues. Germline V gene sequence: CDR1 MGHRA, CDR2 YSYEKL. CDR3 nucleotides: TGCGCCAGCAGCCAAGATCCTGGGGAGACCCAGTACTTC. This translates into CASSQDPGETQYF.

The chain combines TRBV28 with TRBJ1-2; 7 bases match TRBD1. Germline values: CDR1 MDHEN, CDR2 SYDVKM. The CDR3 runs 13 residues. V dropped 7 bases and J dropped 8; count of bases not matched to a gene: 10. The CDR3 sequence: CASTLTGLQGYTF. As DNA, the CDR3 is TGTGCCAGCACCCTGACAGGGCTTCAGGGCTACACCTTC.